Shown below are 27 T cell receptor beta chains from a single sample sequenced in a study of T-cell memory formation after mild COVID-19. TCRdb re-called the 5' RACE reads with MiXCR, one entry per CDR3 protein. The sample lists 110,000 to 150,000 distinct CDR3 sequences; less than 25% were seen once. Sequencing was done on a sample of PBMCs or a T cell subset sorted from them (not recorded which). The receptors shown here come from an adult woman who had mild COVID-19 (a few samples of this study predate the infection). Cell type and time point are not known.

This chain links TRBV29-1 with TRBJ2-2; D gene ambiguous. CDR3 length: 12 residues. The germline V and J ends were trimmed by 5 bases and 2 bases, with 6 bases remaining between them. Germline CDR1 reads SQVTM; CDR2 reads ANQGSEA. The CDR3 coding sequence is TGCAGCGTTCGTCTCAACACCGGGGAGCTGTTTTTT. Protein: CSVRLNTGELFF.

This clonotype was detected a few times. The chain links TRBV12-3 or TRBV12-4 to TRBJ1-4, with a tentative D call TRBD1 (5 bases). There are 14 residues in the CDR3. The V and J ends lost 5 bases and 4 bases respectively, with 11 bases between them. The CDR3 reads CASSPGTFNEKLFF. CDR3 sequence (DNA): TGTGCCAGCAGTCCGGGGACCTTTAATGAAAAACTGTTTTTT.

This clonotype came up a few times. This CDR3 is CAGPSGANVLTF. Written as DNA, the CDR3 is TGTGCAGGGCCATCTGGGGCCAACGTCCTGACTTTC. This chain uses TRBV30 with TRBJ2-6, with unresolved D. The CDR3 runs to 12 residues. CDR1 is GTSNPN, CDR2 SVGIG, per germline (reference sequence). The complete variable domain, with remaining parts taken from reference TRBV30 and TRBJ2-6, reads SQTIHQWPATLVQPVGSPLSLECTVEGTSNPNLYWYRQAAGRGLQLLFYSVGIGQISSEVPQNLSASRPQDRQFILSSKKLLLSDSGFYLCAGPSGANVLTFGAGSRLTVL.

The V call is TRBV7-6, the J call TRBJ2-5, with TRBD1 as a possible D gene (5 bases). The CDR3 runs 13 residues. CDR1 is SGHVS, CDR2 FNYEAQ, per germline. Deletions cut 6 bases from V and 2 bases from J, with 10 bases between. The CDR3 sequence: CASRGREQETQYF. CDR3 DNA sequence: TGTGCCAGCAGGGGCAGGGAACAAGAGACCCAGTACTTC.

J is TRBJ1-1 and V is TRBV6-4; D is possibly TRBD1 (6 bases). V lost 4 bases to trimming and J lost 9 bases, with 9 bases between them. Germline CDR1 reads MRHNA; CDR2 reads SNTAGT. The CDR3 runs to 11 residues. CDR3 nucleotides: TGTGCCAGCAGTGCCGACAGGAAAGCTTTCTTT. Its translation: CASSADRKAFF.

The CDR3 region has the DNA TGTGCCAGCAGTTTAGTGGGGCCGGGGGAGACCCAGTACTTC. It yields the protein CASSLVGPGETQYF. This rearrangement joins TRBV12-3 or TRBV12-4 to TRBJ2-5; D tentatively reads TRBD1 or TRBD2 (5 bases each). CDR3 size: 14 residues. Trimming shortened V by 1 base and J by 5 bases, and 11 bases separated the two germline ends.

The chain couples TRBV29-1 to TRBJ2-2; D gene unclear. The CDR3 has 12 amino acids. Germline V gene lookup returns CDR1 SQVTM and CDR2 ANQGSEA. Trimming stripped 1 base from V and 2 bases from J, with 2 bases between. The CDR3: CSVEVNTGELFF. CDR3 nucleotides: TGCAGCGTTGAAGTTAACACCGGGGAGCTGTTTTTT.

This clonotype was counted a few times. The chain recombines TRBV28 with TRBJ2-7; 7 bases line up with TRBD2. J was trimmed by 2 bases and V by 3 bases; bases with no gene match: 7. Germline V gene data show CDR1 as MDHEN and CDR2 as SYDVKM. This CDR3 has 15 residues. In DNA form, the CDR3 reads TGTGCCAGCAGTTTCGTATCAGCGGGGCCCTACGAGCAGTACTTC. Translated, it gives CASSFVSAGPYEQYF.

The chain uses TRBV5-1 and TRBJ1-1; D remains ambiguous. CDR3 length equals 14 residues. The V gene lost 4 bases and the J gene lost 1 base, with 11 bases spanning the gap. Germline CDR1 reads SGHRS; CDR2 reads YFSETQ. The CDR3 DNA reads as TGCGCCAGCAGCGAGATTACTTCGAACACTGAAGCTTTCTTT. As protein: CASSEITSNTEAFF.

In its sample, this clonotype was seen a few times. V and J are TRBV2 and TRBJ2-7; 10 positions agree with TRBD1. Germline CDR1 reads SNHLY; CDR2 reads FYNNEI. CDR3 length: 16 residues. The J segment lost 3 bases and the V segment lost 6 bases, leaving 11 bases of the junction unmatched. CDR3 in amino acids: CASSNNRDRGNYEQYF. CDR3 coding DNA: TGTGCCAGCAGCAACAACCGGGACAGGGGAAACTACGAGCAGTACTTC.

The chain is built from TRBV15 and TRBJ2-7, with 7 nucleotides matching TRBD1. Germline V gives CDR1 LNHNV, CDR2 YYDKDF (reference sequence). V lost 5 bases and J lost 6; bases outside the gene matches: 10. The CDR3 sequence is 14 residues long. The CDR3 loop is CATSHLQGSAEQYF. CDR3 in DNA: TGTGCCACCAGCCATTTACAGGGGAGTGCCGAGCAGTACTTC.

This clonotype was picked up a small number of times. The CDR3 sequence is CASSFGGQGAYEQYF. DNA of the CDR3: TGTGCCAGCAGCTTTGGGGGCCAGGGGGCCTACGAGCAGTACTTC. The rearrangement joins TRBV7-2 to TRBJ2-7, with TRBD1 matching 7 bases. Germline assignment: CDR1 SGHTA and CDR2 FQGNSA. There are 15 residues in the CDR3. The V and J ends lost 3 bases and 2 bases, in that order; junction bases with no gene match: 7.

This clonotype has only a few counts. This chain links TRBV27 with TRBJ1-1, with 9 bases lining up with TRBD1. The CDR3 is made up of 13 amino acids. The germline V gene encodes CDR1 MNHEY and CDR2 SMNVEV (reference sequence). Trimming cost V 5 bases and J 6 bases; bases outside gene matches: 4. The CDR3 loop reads CASSLTGGPEAFF. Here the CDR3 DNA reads TGTGCCAGCAGTCTTACAGGGGGCCCTGAAGCTTTCTTT.

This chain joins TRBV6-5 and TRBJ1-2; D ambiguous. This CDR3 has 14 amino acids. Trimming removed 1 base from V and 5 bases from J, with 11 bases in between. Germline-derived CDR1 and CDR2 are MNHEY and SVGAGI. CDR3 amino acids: CASSYFDAGYGYTF. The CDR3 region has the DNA TGTGCCAGCAGTTACTTCGACGCGGGGTATGGCTACACCTTC.

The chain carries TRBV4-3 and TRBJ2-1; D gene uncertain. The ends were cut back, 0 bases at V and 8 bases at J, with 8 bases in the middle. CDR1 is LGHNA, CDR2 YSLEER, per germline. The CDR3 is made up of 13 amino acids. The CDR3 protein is CASSQDGSDEQFF. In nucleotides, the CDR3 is TGCGCCAGCAGCCAAGATGGGTCTGATGAGCAGTTCTTC.

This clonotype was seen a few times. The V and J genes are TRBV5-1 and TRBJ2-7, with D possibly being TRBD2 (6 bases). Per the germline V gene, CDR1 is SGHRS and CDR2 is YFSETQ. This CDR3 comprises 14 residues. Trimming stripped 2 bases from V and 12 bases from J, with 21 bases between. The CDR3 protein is CASSFGRVPLRWYF. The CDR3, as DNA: TGCGCCAGCAGCTTCGGGAGAGTCCCCTTAAGGTGGTACTTC.

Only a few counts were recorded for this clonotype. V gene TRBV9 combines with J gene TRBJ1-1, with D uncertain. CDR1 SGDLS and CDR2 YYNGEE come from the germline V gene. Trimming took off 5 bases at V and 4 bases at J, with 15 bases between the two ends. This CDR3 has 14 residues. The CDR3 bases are TGTGCCAGCAGTACCTACGGAGAAGGCACTGAAGCTTTCTTT. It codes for CASSTYGEGTEAFF.

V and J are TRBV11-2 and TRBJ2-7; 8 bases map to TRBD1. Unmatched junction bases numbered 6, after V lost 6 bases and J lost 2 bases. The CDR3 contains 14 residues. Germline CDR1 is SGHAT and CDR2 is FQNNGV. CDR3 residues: CASSRTGGPYEQYF. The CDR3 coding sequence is TGTGCCAGCAGTCGAACAGGGGGGCCCTACGAGCAGTACTTC.

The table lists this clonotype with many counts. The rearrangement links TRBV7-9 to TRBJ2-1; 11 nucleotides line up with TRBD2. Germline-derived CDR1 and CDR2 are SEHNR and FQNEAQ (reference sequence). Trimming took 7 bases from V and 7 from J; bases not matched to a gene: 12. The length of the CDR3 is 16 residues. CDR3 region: CASIYLGLAADNEQFF. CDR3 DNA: TGTGCCAGCATCTACCTGGGACTAGCGGCAGATAATGAGCAGTTCTTC.

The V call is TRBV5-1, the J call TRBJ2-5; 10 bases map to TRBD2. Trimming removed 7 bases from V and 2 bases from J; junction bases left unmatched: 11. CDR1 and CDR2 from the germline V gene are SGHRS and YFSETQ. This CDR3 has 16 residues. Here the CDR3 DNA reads TGCGCCAGCCGGATAACCGGACTAGCGGATCAAGAGACCCAGTACTTC. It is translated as CASRITGLADQETQYF.

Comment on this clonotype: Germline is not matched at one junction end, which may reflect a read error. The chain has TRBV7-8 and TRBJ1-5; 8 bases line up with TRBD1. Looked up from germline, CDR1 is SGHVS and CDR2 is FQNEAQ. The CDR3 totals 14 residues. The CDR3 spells CASSPGQGNQTQHF. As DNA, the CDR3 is TGTGCCAGCAGCCCCGGACAGGGCAATCAGACCCAGCATTTT.

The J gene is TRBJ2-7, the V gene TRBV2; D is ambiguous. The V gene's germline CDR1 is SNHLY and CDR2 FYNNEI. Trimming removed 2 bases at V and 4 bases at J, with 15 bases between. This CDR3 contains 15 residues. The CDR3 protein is CASSEWEGILYEQYF. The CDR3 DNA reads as TGTGCCAGCAGTGAATGGGAAGGGATTTTGTACGAGCAGTACTTC.

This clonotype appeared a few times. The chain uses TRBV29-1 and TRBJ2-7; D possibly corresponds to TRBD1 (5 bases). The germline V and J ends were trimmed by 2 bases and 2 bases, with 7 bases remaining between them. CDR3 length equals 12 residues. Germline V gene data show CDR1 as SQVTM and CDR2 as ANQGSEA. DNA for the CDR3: TGCAGCGTTGAAATGGACACCTACGAGCAGTACTTC. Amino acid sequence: CSVEMDTYEQYF.

CDR3 sequence: CASSLGTDNEKLFF. The CDR3 DNA is TGCGCCAGCAGCTTGGGGACCGACAATGAAAAACTGTTTTTT. This rearrangement joins TRBV5-1 to TRBJ1-4, with unresolved D. The V gene lost 0 bases and the J gene lost 5 bases, with 8 bases spanning the gap. CDR3 length: 14 amino acids. CDR1 is SGHRS and CDR2 is YFSETQ in the germline V gene.

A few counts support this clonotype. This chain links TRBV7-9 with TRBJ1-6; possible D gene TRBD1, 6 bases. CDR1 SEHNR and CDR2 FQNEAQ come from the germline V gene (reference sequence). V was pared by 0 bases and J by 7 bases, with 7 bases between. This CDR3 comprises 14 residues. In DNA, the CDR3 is TGTGCCAGCAGCTTAGCACAGGGAAATTCACCCCTCCACTTT. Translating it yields CASSLAQGNSPLHF.

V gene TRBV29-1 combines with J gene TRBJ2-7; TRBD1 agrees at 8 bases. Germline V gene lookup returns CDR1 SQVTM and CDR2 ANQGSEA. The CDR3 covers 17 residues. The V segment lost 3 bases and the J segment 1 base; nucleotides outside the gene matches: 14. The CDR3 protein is CSVERRGQGEKSYEQYF. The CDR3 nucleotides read TGCAGCGTTGAGAGACGAGGACAGGGCGAAAAATCCTACGAGCAGTACTTC.

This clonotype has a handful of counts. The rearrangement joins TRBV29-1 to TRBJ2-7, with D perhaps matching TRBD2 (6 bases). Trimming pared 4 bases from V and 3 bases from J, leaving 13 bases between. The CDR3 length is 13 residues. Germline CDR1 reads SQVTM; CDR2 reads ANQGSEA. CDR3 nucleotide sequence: TGCAGCGTTGCAGTGGGACTGGGCTACGAGCAGTACTTC. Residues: CSVAVGLGYEQYF.